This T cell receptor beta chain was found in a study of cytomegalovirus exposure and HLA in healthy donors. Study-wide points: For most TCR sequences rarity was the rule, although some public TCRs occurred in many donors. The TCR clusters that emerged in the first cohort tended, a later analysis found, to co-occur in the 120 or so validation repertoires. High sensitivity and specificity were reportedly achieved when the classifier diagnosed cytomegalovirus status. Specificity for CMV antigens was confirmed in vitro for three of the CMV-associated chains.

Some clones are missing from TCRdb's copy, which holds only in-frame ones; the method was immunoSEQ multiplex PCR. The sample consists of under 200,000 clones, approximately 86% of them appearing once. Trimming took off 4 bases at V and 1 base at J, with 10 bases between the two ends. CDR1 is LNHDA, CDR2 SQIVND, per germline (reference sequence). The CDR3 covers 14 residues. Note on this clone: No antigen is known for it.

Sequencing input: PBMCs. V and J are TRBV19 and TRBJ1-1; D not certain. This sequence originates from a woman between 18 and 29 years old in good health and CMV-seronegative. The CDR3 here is CASSTDLKNTEAFF. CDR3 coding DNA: TGTGCCAGTAGTACAGACCTTAAGAACACTGAAGCTTTCTTT.